Below, one TCR beta chain is given with its context. Its antigen is not known. CDR3 length: 15 amino acids. V shed 6 bases and J 1 base; nucleotides not matched to a gene: 8. Germline values: CDR1 SNHLY, CDR2 FYNNEI. Expressed TCRB transcripts were sequenced because the isolated RNA had all been reverse transcribed beforehand. The repertoire was sequenced with immunoSEQ multiplex PCR; TCRdb's copy has only in-frame clones and lacks some. The sample has around 250,000 clones, approximately 15% seen once. The data are from a study of beta chain features in type 1 diabetes. Findings and caveats of the study: People with Type 1 diabetes carried modestly yet significantly shorter TCRB CDR3s in all four CD4+ subsets.

Sequences were obtained from naive CD4+ T cells from blood. The V call is TRBV2, the J call TRBJ1-1; the match to TRBD1 covers 7 bases. This TCR was recovered from a man aged 25-45 years with type 1 diabetes. CDR3 amino acids: CASRIPGQSNTEAFF. CDR3 DNA sequence: TGTGCCAGCAGGATTCCGGGACAGTCGAACACTGAAGCTTTCTTT.